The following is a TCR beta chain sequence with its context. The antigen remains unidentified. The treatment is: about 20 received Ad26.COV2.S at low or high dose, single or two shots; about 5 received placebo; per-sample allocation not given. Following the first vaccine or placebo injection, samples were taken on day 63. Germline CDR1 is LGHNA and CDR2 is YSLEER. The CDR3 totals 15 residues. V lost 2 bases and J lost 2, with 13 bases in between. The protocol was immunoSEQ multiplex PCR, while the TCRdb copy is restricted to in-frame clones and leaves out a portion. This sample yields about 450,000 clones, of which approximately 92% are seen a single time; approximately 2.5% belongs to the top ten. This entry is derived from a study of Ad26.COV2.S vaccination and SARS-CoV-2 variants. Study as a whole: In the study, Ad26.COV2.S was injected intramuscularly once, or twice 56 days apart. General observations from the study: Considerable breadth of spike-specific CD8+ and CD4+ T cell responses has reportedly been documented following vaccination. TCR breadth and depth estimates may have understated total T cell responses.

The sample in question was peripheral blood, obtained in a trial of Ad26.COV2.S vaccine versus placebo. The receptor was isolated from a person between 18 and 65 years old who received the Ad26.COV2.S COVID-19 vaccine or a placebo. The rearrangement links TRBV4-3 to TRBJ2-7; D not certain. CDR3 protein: CASSQTRAFTYEQYF. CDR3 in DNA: TGCGCCAGCAGCCAAACCCGGGCCTTTACCTACGAGCAGTACTTC.